These 19 T cell receptor beta chains came from one sample sequenced in a study of blood T cell repertoires in COVID-19. Repertoires were generated with immunoSEQ multiplex PCR, while TCRdb's copy carries only in-frame clones and drops some. The sample includes around 470,000 clones, roughly 87% seen only once; the top ten take 0.75% to 0.9%. The sample taken for sequencing was peripheral blood. The receptors here all came from a man aged 18-30 years with COVID-19, enrolled during active disease.

This chain connects TRBV5-4 to TRBJ2-7, with no clear D. The V gene's germline CDR1 is SGHNT and CDR2 YYREEE (reference sequence). The CDR3 loop spans 15 amino acids. Trimming removed 0 bases from V and 3 bases from J, with 13 bases in between. CDR3 in DNA: TGTGCCAGCAGCTTGGTGTCTGCCGGTGACTACGAGCAGTACTTC. Its protein is CASSLVSAGDYEQYF.

This rearrangement joins TRBV5-4 to TRBJ1-1, with a tentative D call TRBD1 (6 bases). Germline V gives CDR1 SGHNT, CDR2 YYREEE (reference sequence). The CDR3 spans 13 residues. V lost 2 bases and J 2 bases, leaving 7 bases between the germline ends. DNA for the CDR3: TGTGCCAGCAGCTTCAGGGGTAACACTGAAGCTTTCTTT. Protein product: CASSFRGNTEAFF.

Remarks on this clone: This sample also contains other DNA sequences that code for the same CDR3. The chain couples TRBV12-3 or TRBV12-4 to TRBJ1-5; weak D call: TRBD1 (5 bases). Trimming stripped 7 bases from V and 6 bases from J, with 10 bases between. The CDR3 runs to 12 residues. CDR3 amino acids: CASTSGGQPQHF. CDR3 DNA: TGTGCCAGCACCTCGGGGGGTCAGCCCCAGCATTTT.

V gene TRBV25-1 combines with J gene TRBJ2-1; tentative D call: TRBD2 (5 bases). The CDR3 is 15 amino acids. The V end lost 8 bases, the J end lost 8 bases, and 22 bases lay between the germline ends. The V gene's germline CDR1 is MGHDK and CDR2 SYGVNS. CDR3 residues: CASGKPGTSGDEQFF. The CDR3 region has the DNA TGTGCCAGCGGAAAGCCGGGAACGTCTGGGGATGAGCAGTTCTTC.

This clone was observed a handful of times. The chain joins TRBV19 to TRBJ1-2; D possibly corresponds to TRBD1 (6 bases). Germline V gene data show CDR1 as LNHDA and CDR2 as SQIVND (reference sequence). V shed 6 bases and J shed 1 base, with 15 bases lying between them. The CDR3 covers 15 residues. CDR3 sequence (DNA): TGTGCCAGTAGCAGAAAGACAGGAGATAACTATGGCTACACCTTC. Its protein is CASSRKTGDNYGYTF.

V usage is TRBV6-5 and J usage is TRBJ2-3; 11 bases line up with TRBD2. Germline loops: CDR1 MNHEY, CDR2 SVGAGI. Trimming removed 6 bases from V and 2 bases from J; junction bases left unmatched: 4. The CDR3 runs 15 residues. CDR3 sequence (DNA): TGTGCCAGCAGGAGGACTAGCGGGTTCACAGATACGCAGTATTTT. Translation: CASRRTSGFTDTQYF.

This sequence joins TRBV11-3 and TRBJ2-3, with TRBD2 identical over 9 bases. This CDR3 has 16 residues. The V segment lost 1 base and the J segment 2 bases; nucleotides outside the gene matches: 4. Per germline, CDR1 SGHNT and CDR2 YENEEA. The CDR3 sequence: CASSLALAGLTDTQYF. The CDR3 DNA follows: TGTGCCAGCAGCTTAGCACTAGCGGGTCTCACAGATACGCAGTATTTT.

This chain joins TRBV7-2 and TRBJ2-5, with D possibly TRBD2 on 7 matching bases. V was trimmed by 1 base and J by 4 bases, leaving 13 bases between them. CDR1 and CDR2 (germline): SGHTA, FQGNSA. The CDR3 has 15 amino acids. The CDR3 reads CASSLVGGRGETQYF. In DNA form, the CDR3 reads TGTGCCAGCAGCTTAGTCGGGGGGCGAGGAGAGACCCAGTACTTC.

The CDR3 region has the DNA TGCGCCAGCAGTCAGGGCACTTCCACAGATACGCAGTATTTT. Residues: CASSQGTSTDTQYF. The chain joins TRBV23-1 to TRBJ2-3; D gene unclear. TRBV23-1 is designated an ORF whose function remains uncertain. Trimming pared 3 bases from V and 2 bases from J, leaving 9 bases between. The CDR3 runs 14 residues.

The chain joins TRBV5-6 to TRBJ2-7; TRBD1 aligns across 8 bases. Germline loops: CDR1 SGHDT, CDR2 YYEEEE. Trimming took 4 bases from V and 6 from J; bases not matched to a gene: 9. There are 14 residues in the CDR3. This CDR3 is CASSQQDRGSEQYF. As DNA, the CDR3 is TGTGCCAGCAGCCAGCAAGACAGGGGAAGCGAGCAGTACTTC. The entire variable domain, with the rest obtained from reference TRBV5-6 and TRBJ2-7, is as follows: DAGVTQSPTHLIKTRGQQVTLRCSPKSGHDTVSWYQQALGQGPQFIFQYYEEEERQRGNFPDRFSGHQFPNYSSELNVNALLLGDSALYLCASSQQDRGSEQYFGPGTRLTVT.

This sequence joins TRBV14 and TRBJ2-1; 8 nucleotides agree with TRBD2. J gave up 7 bases and V 4 bases, and 6 bases lay outside the gene matches. This CDR3 contains 14 residues. The V gene's germline CDR1 is SGHDN and CDR2 FVKESK. CDR3 in DNA: TGTGCCAGCAGCCCCACTAGCGGTGGGAATGAGCAGTTCTTC. Its translation: CASSPTSGGNEQFF.

The V gene is TRBV12-2, the J gene TRBJ1-5; the table's D call TRBD1 went unverified against the DNA. TRBV12-2 is a listed pseudogene. CDR3 length equals 15 residues. CDR3 loop: CASRFYRGRGQPQHF. The CDR3 DNA sequence: TGTGCAAGTCGCTTCTACAGGGGGCGCGGTCAGCCCCAGCATTTT.

V is TRBV4-1 and J is TRBJ2-1, with 11 bases aligning to TRBD2. After removal of 6 bases from V and 0 bases from J, the junction contained 7 bases not matched to a gene. CDR1 MGHRA and CDR2 YSYEKL come from the germline V gene. The CDR3 spans 17 residues. The CDR3 loop reads CASRAGLAVSSYNEQFF. CDR3 DNA: TGCGCCAGCAGAGCGGGACTAGCGGTGAGCTCCTACAATGAGCAGTTCTTC.

The V call is TRBV7-8, the J call TRBJ2-4, with D possibly being TRBD2 (6 bases). CDR1 SGHVS and CDR2 FQNEAQ come from the germline V gene. Trimming took off 5 bases at V and 3 bases at J, with 23 bases between the two ends. CDR3 size: 18 residues. CDR3 residues: CASSPNITSPGGKNIQYF. The CDR3 DNA reads as TGTGCCAGCAGCCCAAACATCACTAGCCCCGGAGGCAAAAACATTCAGTACTTC.

This chain connects TRBV23-1 to TRBJ2-1; D remains ambiguous. TRBV23-1 is assigned to the ORF class and has an uncertain function. Trimming left V 2 bases short and J 4 bases short, with 21 bases between. The CDR3 covers 18 residues. CDR3 coding DNA: TGCGCCAGCAGTCAACCGAGGCAGTTATCTCCCCAATACAATGAGCAGTTCTTC. Its protein product is CASSQPRQLSPQYNEQFF.

The chain combines TRBV7-2 with TRBJ1-2, with D hard to call. CDR3 length: 15 amino acids. Germline V gene data show CDR1 as SGHTA and CDR2 as FQGNSA. Trimming removed 5 bases at V and 6 bases at J, with 19 bases between. CDR3 coding DNA: TGTGCCAGCAGCCCCAAGACGACTCGAGGAGATGGCTACACCTTC. This encodes CASSPKTTRGDGYTF.

This clone has a handful of counts. The V gene is TRBV5-5, the J gene TRBJ2-3; D unresolved. This CDR3 is 17 amino acids long. The V gene lost 3 bases and the J gene lost 0 bases, with 17 bases spanning the gap. Germline values: CDR1 SGHKS, CDR2 YYEKEE (reference sequence). This chain's CDR3 is CASSSTLVAASTDTQYF. CDR3 sequence (DNA): TGTGCCAGCAGCTCAACCCTTGTGGCGGCTAGCACAGATACGCAGTATTTT. The entire variable domain, with the rest obtained from reference TRBV5-5 and TRBJ2-3, is as follows: DAGVTQSPTHLIKTRGQQVTLRCSPISGHKSVSWYQQVLGQGPQFIFQYYEKEERGRGNFPDRFSARQFPNYSSELNVNALLLGDSALYLCASSSTLVAASTDTQYFGPGTRLTVL.

The chain uses TRBV7-8 and TRBJ2-2; 8 nucleotides line up with TRBD1. Germline V gene data show CDR1 as SGHVS and CDR2 as FQNEAQ. Trimming cost V 6 bases and J 3 bases; bases outside gene matches: 6. This CDR3 is built from 15 residues. The CDR3 protein is CASRQGARDTGELFF. The CDR3 DNA is TGTGCCAGCAGGCAGGGGGCGCGAGACACCGGGGAGCTGTTTTTT.

There are a few counts of this clone. The rearrangement links TRBV7-9 to TRBJ2-7, with D possibly being TRBD2 (5 bases). The V end was cut by 3 bases, the J end by 3 bases, with 15 bases between. The V gene's germline CDR1 is SEHNR and CDR2 FQNEAQ (reference sequence). This CDR3 is 15 amino acids long. The CDR3 nucleotides are TGTGCCAGCAGCTTTCCCGGGATCTGGAGCTACGAGCAGTACTTC. Translating gives CASSFPGIWSYEQYF. The whole variable domain, remainder taken from reference TRBV7-9 and TRBJ2-7, is DTGVSQNPRHKITKRGQNVTFRCDPISEHNRLYWYRQTLGQGPEFLTYFQNEAQLEKSRLLSDRFSAERPKGSFSTLEIQRTEQGDSAMYLCASSFPGIWSYEQYFGPGTRLTVT.